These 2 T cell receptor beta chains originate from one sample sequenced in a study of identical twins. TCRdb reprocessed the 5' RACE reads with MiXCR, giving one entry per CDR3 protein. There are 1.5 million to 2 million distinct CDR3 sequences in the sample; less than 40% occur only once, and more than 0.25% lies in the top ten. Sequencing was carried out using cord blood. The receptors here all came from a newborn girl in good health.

The CDR3 DNA follows: TGCGCCAGCAGCCAAGATAGGACTAGCGGGGGAGTGCAGTACTTC. As protein: CASSQDRTSGGVQYF. The chain is built from TRBV4-1 and TRBJ2-5, with 13 nucleotides matching TRBD2. Germline V CDR1 and CDR2: MGHRA, YSYEKL. The CDR3 is 15 amino acids. J lost 11 bases, V lost 0 bases, and 6 bases had no gene match.

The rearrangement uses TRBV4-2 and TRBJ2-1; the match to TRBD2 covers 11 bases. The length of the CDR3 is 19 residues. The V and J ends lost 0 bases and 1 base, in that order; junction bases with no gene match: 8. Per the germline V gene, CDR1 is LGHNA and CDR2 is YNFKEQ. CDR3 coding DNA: TGTGCCAGCAGCCAAGATAGACCTAGCGGGAGGTATTCCTACAATGAGCAGTTCTTC. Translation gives CASSQDRPSGRYSYNEQFF.